The rows below give T cell receptor beta chains drawn from one sample of a study of shared clonotypes between healthy human individuals. The method was immunoSEQ multiplex PCR; TCRdb's version includes in-frame clones alone and lacks a portion of them. This table has some 2.4 million clones, roughly 93% appearing once. The material sequenced was naive CD4+ T cells from PBMCs. The origin of the receptors is a man younger than 35 in good health. Some clones in this sample may be carry-over from other donors' samples. The CDR3 runs from the conserved cysteine through the conserved F or W. D genes are given only for firm matches. Some rows have no size entry. The others give once, few or many, or a class for an expanded clone.

clone size: -
CDR3 length: 16
J gene: TRBJ1-1
D gene: -
V gene: TRBV5-5
CDR3 DNA: TGTGCCAGCAGCTTGGCCGGTCCAGCTATGAACACTGAAGCTTTCTTT
CDR3 protein: CASSLAGPAMNTEAFF

clone size: -
CDR3 length: 20
J gene: TRBJ2-1
D gene: -
V gene: TRBV21-1
CDR3 DNA: TGTGCCAGCAGCAACGCAGGACAGGGGGCGATGGCGGGACGGGCGCATGAGCAGTTCTTC
CDR3 protein: CASSNAGQGAMAGRAHEQFF

clone size: -
CDR3 length: 15
J gene: TRBJ2-1
D gene: -
V gene: TRBV6-6
CDR3 DNA: TGTGCCAGCAGTTACTCGATCGGCCAGCGGAATGAGCAGTTCTTC
CDR3 protein: CASSYSIGQRNEQFF

clone size: -
CDR3 length: 14
J gene: TRBJ2-3
D gene: -
V gene: TRBV5-1
CDR3 DNA: TGCGCCTCGCGGCAGGCTGCTAGCACAGATACGCAGTATTTT
CDR3 protein: CASRQAASTDTQYF

clone size: -
CDR3 length: 16
J gene: TRBJ2-7
D gene: -
V gene: TRBV11-2
CDR3 DNA: TGTGCCAGCAGCTTAGGTAGGGGGGGCAGGGACTACGAGCAGTACTTC
CDR3 protein: CASSLGRGGRDYEQYF

clone size: -
CDR3 length: 14
J gene: TRBJ1-3
D gene: -
V gene: TRBV19
CDR3 DNA: TGTGCCAGTAGAACCAGGGAGTCTGGAAACACCATATATTTT
CDR3 protein: CASRTRESGNTIYF

clone size: once
CDR3 length: 11
J gene: TRBJ2-7
D gene: -
V gene: TRBV6-5
CDR3 DNA: TGTGCCAGCACCGGGAACTACGAGCAGTACTTC
CDR3 protein: CASTGNYEQYF

clone size: -
CDR3 length: 14
J gene: TRBJ1-2
D gene: -
V gene: TRBV2
CDR3 DNA: TGTGCCAGCAACCCAGACTGGATTAACTATGGCTACACCTTC
CDR3 protein: CASNPDWINYGYTF

clone size: few
CDR3 length: 10
J gene: TRBJ1-1
D gene: -
V gene: TRBV29-1
CDR3 DNA: TGCAGCGTTCCGGACACTGAAGCTTTCTTT
CDR3 protein: CSVPDTEAFF

clone size: -
CDR3 length: 18
J gene: TRBJ2-5
D gene: TRBD2
V gene: TRBV7-2
CDR3 DNA: TGTGCCAGCACCGGGGGGGGACTAGCGGGAGTCCTTCGAGAGACCCAGTACTTC
CDR3 protein: CASTGGGLAGVLRETQYF

clone size: -
CDR3 length: 19
J gene: TRBJ2-1
D gene: TRBD2
V gene: TRBV7-9
CDR3 DNA: TGTGCCAGCAGCACTCTCGGGACTAGCGGGAGGACACGGATGGATGAGCAGTTCTTC
CDR3 protein: CASSTLGTSGRTRMDEQFF

clone size: -
CDR3 length: 15
J gene: TRBJ2-1
D gene: -
V gene: TRBV27
CDR3 DNA: TGTGCCAGCAGTCGGTTGCCGAGCTCCTACAATGAGCAGTTCTTC
CDR3 protein: CASSRLPSSYNEQFF

clone size: -
CDR3 length: 11
J gene: TRBJ1-2
D gene: -
V gene: TRBV29-1
CDR3 DNA: TGCAGCGTTGCCTGGCTTGGGGGCTACACCTTC
CDR3 protein: CSVAWLGGYTF

clone size: few
CDR3 length: 12
J gene: TRBJ1-1
D gene: -
V gene: TRBV2
CDR3 DNA: TGTGCCAGCGCGGGGAGAGGGGCTGAAGCTTTCTTT
CDR3 protein: CASAGRGAEAFF

clone size: -
CDR3 length: 14
J gene: TRBJ1-1
D gene: -
V gene: TRBV28
CDR3 DNA: TGTGCCAGCAGTCACGGGGGGTTTATTACTGAAGCTTTCTTT
CDR3 protein: CASSHGGFITEAFF

clone size: -
CDR3 length: 18
J gene: TRBJ1-3
D gene: -
V gene: TRBV19
CDR3 DNA: TGTGCCAGTAGCCTAGTCCCCGGACGGATGTCCTCTGGAAACACCATATATTTT
CDR3 protein: CASSLVPGRMSSGNTIYF

clone size: once
CDR3 length: 16
J gene: TRBJ2-1
D gene: -
V gene: TRBV7-6
CDR3 DNA: TGTGCCAGCAGCTCGACGTTAGGGGGTCTATACAATGAGCAGTTCTTC
CDR3 protein: CASSSTLGGLYNEQFF

clone size: -
CDR3 length: 13
J gene: TRBJ2-5
D gene: -
V gene: TRBV6-1
CDR3 DNA: TGTGCCAGCAGTGAAAACCGGATCGAGACCCAGTACTTC
CDR3 protein: CASSENRIETQYF

clone size: -
CDR3 length: 16
J gene: TRBJ2-7
D gene: TRBD2
V gene: TRBV4-3
CDR3 DNA: TGCGCCAGCAGCCGTCAATGGGACGGGAGGGCCTACGAGCAGTACTTC
CDR3 protein: CASSRQWDGRAYEQYF

clone size: -
CDR3 length: 14
J gene: TRBJ2-7
D gene: TRBD1
V gene: TRBV7-2
CDR3 DNA: TGTGCCAGCACGACCGGGACAGGAATTTACGAGCAGTACTTC
CDR3 protein: CASTTGTGIYEQYF

clone size: -
CDR3 length: 14
J gene: TRBJ2-7
D gene: -
V gene: TRBV5-7
CDR3 DNA: TGTGCCAGCAGCTTGCTGTTAAGGGCCTACGAGCAGTACTTC
CDR3 protein: CASSLLLRAYEQYF

clone size: -
CDR3 length: 15
J gene: TRBJ1-5
D gene: -
V gene: TRBV5-1
CDR3 DNA: TGCGCCAGCAGCTTAGCCCCAGGGAGCAATCAGCCCCAGCATTTT
CDR3 protein: CASSLAPGSNQPQHF

clone size: -
CDR3 length: 13
J gene: TRBJ2-7
D gene: -
V gene: TRBV7-9
CDR3 DNA: TGTGCCAGCAGCGTGGACGCCTCCTACGAGCAGTACTTC
CDR3 protein: CASSVDASYEQYF

clone size: -
CDR3 length: 14
J gene: TRBJ2-7
D gene: -
V gene: TRBV5-1
CDR3 DNA: TGCGCCAGCAGCAAGACGGGAATAGCCTACGAGCAGTACTTC
CDR3 protein: CASSKTGIAYEQYF

clone size: -
CDR3 length: 15
J gene: TRBJ1-3
D gene: TRBD1
V gene: TRBV5-1
CDR3 DNA: TGCGCCAGCAGCGCCGGGGACAGGGCTGGAAACACCATATATTTT
CDR3 protein: CASSAGDRAGNTIYF

clone size: once
CDR3 length: 14
J gene: TRBJ2-7
D gene: TRBD2
V gene: TRBV5-1
CDR3 DNA: TGCGCCAGCAGCAGGAGTAGCGGGCTCTACGAGCAGTACTTC
CDR3 protein: CASSRSSGLYEQYF

clone size: -
CDR3 length: 16
J gene: TRBJ2-4
D gene: -
V gene: TRBV14
CDR3 DNA: TGTGCCAGCAGCTCCACCGCGGTTAGACGTGCAAACATTCAGTACTTC
CDR3 protein: CASSSTAVRRANIQYF

clone size: -
CDR3 length: 14
J gene: TRBJ2-1
D gene: -
V gene: TRBV6-1
CDR3 DNA: TGTGCCAGCAGTGAGAGATTTTCCGGCGATGAGCAGTTCTTC
CDR3 protein: CASSERFSGDEQFF

clone size: -
CDR3 length: 14
J gene: TRBJ2-7
D gene: -
V gene: TRBV7-2
CDR3 DNA: TGTGCCAGCAGCCCCCTAGGTCCGGGCGGGGAGCAGTACTTC
CDR3 protein: CASSPLGPGGEQYF